This section outlines one T cell receptor (beta chain) sequence together with its context. Its specificity is unknown. V dropped 2 bases and J dropped 2 bases, with 6 bases sitting between them. CDR1 is WNHNN and CDR2 is SYGVQD in the germline V gene (reference sequence). There are 13 residues in the CDR3. With template switching, a universal primer site was added, and the cDNA carried unique molecular identifiers. TCRdb re-analysed the 5' RACE reads in MiXCR, keeping a single row per CDR3 protein. The sample carries fewer than 250,000 distinct CDR3 sequences, around 7% recorded once. The data are from a study of identical twins. The study's findings and limits: Insertions ran lower in abundant cord blood beta clonotypes, though not in memory repertoires. Conclusions were based on cross-sectional statistical analysis, without following the same donors.

These same records also appear under a second study, on yellow fever vaccine responses in identical twins. This second study says: As reported, the vaccine T cell response of twins seemed partly convergent and partly personalized.

Sequencing input: memory (CD45RO+) T cells sorted from blood. This sequence was found in a young woman in good health. The chain joins TRBV10-1 to TRBJ1-2, with no clear D. The CDR3 region is CASSELRNYGYTF. CDR3 nucleotides: TGCGCCAGCAGTGAGCTCAGGAACTATGGCTACACCTTC.